The 5 T cell receptor beta chains reported below all come from one sample, sequenced in a study of T-cell memory formation after mild COVID-19. TCRdb reprocessed the 5' RACE reads via MiXCR and lists one record per CDR3 protein. This table has 350,000 to 450,000 distinct CDR3 sequences, approximately 25% appearing once. Source material: PBMCs or a T cell subset sorted from them (not recorded which). The origin of the receptors is an adult woman who had mild COVID-19 (a few samples of this study predate the infection). Cell type and time point are not known.

This rearrangement joins TRBV7-2 to TRBJ2-7; 7 bases are a match to TRBD2. Germline CDR1 is SGHTA and CDR2 is FQGNSA. The trim removed 4 bases at V and 2 bases at J, leaving 8 bases unmatched. The CDR3 has 15 residues. CDR3 amino acids: CASSSTSDPTYEQYF. CDR3 DNA sequence: TGTGCCAGCAGCTCCACTAGCGATCCGACCTACGAGCAGTACTTC.

Only a few counts were recorded for this clonotype. The genes are TRBV6-6 and TRBJ2-7; TRBD2 might be the D (6 bases). Germline V gene lookup returns CDR1 MNHNY and CDR2 SVGAGI (reference sequence). The CDR3 spans 14 residues. Trimming shortened V by 6 bases and J by 3 bases, and 15 bases separated the two germline ends. For the CDR3, the DNA is TGTGCCAGCAGCCAGGGACTGCGGGGCTACGAGCAGTACTTC. Translating gives CASSQGLRGYEQYF.

A few counts support this clonotype. The rearrangement links TRBV7-2 to TRBJ1-5, with D possibly matching TRBD1 (5 bases). Germline lookup yields CDR1 SGHTA and CDR2 FQGNSA. Trimming shortened V by 9 bases and J by 0 bases, and 15 bases separated the two germline ends. The CDR3 has 15 residues. CDR3 sequence (DNA): TGTGCCAGTTCCTTCAGGGATCATAGCAATCAGCCCCAGCATTTT. Translating it yields CASSFRDHSNQPQHF.

This clonotype was counted a few times. The rearrangement uses TRBV20-1 and TRBJ2-3; 9 nucleotides align to TRBD2. Germline CDR1 DFQATT, CDR2 SNEGSKA (reference sequence). The V and J ends lost 3 bases and 2 bases, in that order; junction bases with no gene match: 9. This CDR3 has 16 residues. This chain's CDR3 is CSARPIAGVLTDTQYF. The CDR3 nucleotides read TGCAGTGCTAGGCCCATAGCGGGGGTACTCACAGATACGCAGTATTTT.

DNA of the CDR3: TGTGCCAGCAGTTTGGAGAACCGGGACAGGGGCGCCCCCCGCGTGAACACTGAAGCTTTCTTT. Protein product: CASSLENRDRGAPRVNTEAFF. The chain joins TRBV12-3 or TRBV12-4 to TRBJ1-1, with 10 bases identical to TRBD1. V lost 3 bases, J lost 0 bases, and 19 bases stayed unmatched. CDR3 size: 21 residues.